The T cell receptor beta chain described here comes from a study of T cells in Graves' hyperthyroidism and ophthalmopathy. Study in general: Blood from the periphery was taken at initial diagnosis, before any treatment.

Study-wide points: Most expanded thyroid clonotypes above 0.001 recurred in blood. Through a model of 13 V-J features, ophthalmopathy was separated from stable hyperthyroidism.

This clonotype has only a few counts. The antigen remains undetermined. The germline CDR1 and CDR2 sequences are KGHDR and SFDVKD. CDR3 length: 15 residues. V was trimmed by 3 bases and J by 7 bases, leaving 18 bases between them. Amplification yielded TCR beta CDR3 regions, with RNA transcripts as the source. The HTBI primer set was used in a first-round RT-PCR of the TCR CDR3. TCRdb redid the calling of the multiplex PCR reads with MiXCR, one entry per CDR3 protein. This sample has about 400,000 distinct CDR3 sequences; roughly an eighth occur once, and the top ten carry around 30%. The sample taken for sequencing was blood. The receptor was derived from a man between 45 and 60 years old with Graves' ophthalmopathy. The chain employs TRBV24-1 and TRBJ2-7; D remains unclear. The chain's CDR3 is CATSDDGLGTREQYF. The CDR3 DNA follows: TGTGCCACCAGTGATGATGGCCTGGGAACGCGGGAGCAGTACTTC.